The subject of this entry is one T cell receptor beta chain. As yet, its antigen is unknown. This record belongs to a study of T cells in tumors after PD-1 blockade. Study findings and constraints: Peripheral recruitment is suggested, as some novel exhausted tumor clones were in pre-treatment blood.

Data came from immunoSEQ multiplex PCR; TCRdb stores just in-frame clones and leaves some out. The sample consists of about 63,000 clones, about 74% of them appearing once. Trimming removed 1 base at V and 4 bases at J, with 5 bases between. The germline V gene has CDR1 SGHRS and CDR2 YFSETQ. This CDR3 contains 12 residues. This TCR was recovered from a human donor with basal cell carcinoma. Sequenced here: PBMCs, sampled after anti-PD-1 treatment. The chain carries TRBV5-1 and TRBJ2-5, with D hard to call. As DNA, the CDR3 is TGCGCCAGCAGCTTGAAGGCAGAGACCCAGTACTTC. Its translation is CASSLKAETQYF.